The 10 T cell receptor beta chains listed next were all sequenced from one sample in a study of cytomegalovirus exposure and HLA in healthy donors. The PCR was carried out with 60 Vbeta primers and 13 Jbeta primers. Sequencing was performed with immunoSEQ multiplex PCR; in TCRdb, only in-frame clones are kept and a portion is missing. The sample records under 200,000 clones, more than 65% being singletons. Sequences were obtained from PBMCs. These receptors were collected from a middle-aged woman in good health and CMV-seropositive.

V is TRBV4-2 and J is TRBJ2-3, with 10 bases that match TRBD2. With 0 bases clipped from V and 1 base from J, the junction kept 7 bases outside the gene matches. The germline V gene encodes CDR1 LGHNA and CDR2 YNFKEQ. The CDR3 loop spans 18 amino acids. The DNA of the CDR3 is TGTGCCAGCAGCCAAGATCCCCGGCTAGCGGGAGGCACAGATACGCAGTATTTT. Residues: CASSQDPRLAGGTDTQYF.

J is TRBJ1-1 and V is TRBV2; 7 bases are a match to TRBD1. The CDR3 consists of 14 residues. Germline trimming cut 2 bases from V and 9 bases from J; bases unmatched to any gene: 9. CDR1 and CDR2 from the germline V gene are SNHLY and FYNNEI. The CDR3 DNA sequence: TGTGCCAGCAGTGAAATTGGACAGGCTGGAAAAGCTTTCTTT. Amino acid sequence: CASSEIGQAGKAFF.

This clone was seen a few times. The genes are TRBV2 and TRBJ1-3, with 7 bases aligning to TRBD1. With V trimmed by 3 bases and J by 4 bases, 0 bases remained unmatched. This CDR3 is built from 13 residues. CDR1 is SNHLY, CDR2 FYNNEI, per germline. This chain's CDR3 is CASSEDRGNTIYF. As DNA, the CDR3 is TGTGCCAGCAGTGAGGACAGGGGAAACACCATATATTTT.

This clone was picked up a small number of times. This chain links TRBV7-2 with TRBJ2-4; a weak D match, TRBD2 (6 bases). The CDR3 is made up of 13 amino acids. CDR1 and CDR2 (germline): SGHTA, FQGNSA. Trimming shortened V by 5 bases and J by 8 bases, and 13 bases separated the two germline ends. The CDR3: CASSPPREDIQYF. CDR3 bases: TGTGCCAGCAGCCCCCCGAGGGAGGACATTCAGTACTTC.

V gene TRBV7-9 combines with J gene TRBJ1-2; tentative D call: TRBD1 (5 bases). Germline V gene data show CDR1 as SEHNR and CDR2 as FQNEAQ (reference sequence). Trimming stripped 1 base from V and 4 bases from J, with 7 bases between. The CDR3 is made up of 13 amino acids. The CDR3 reads CASSLEGFYGYTF. The CDR3 region has the DNA TGTGCCAGCAGCTTAGAGGGGTTCTATGGCTACACCTTC. The variable domain in full, completed from reference TRBV7-9 and TRBJ1-2, reads DTGVSQNPRHKITKRGQNVTFRCDPISEHNRLYWYRQTLGQGPEFLTYFQNEAQLEKSRLLSDRFSAERPKGSFSTLEIQRTEQGDSAMYLCASSLEGFYGYTFGSGTRLTVV.

This rearrangement joins TRBV19 to TRBJ2-7; 14 bases map to TRBD2. The germline gives CDR1 LNHDA, CDR2 SQIVND (reference sequence). The J segment lost 6 bases and the V segment lost 6 bases, leaving 10 bases of the junction unmatched. The CDR3 consists of 16 residues. The CDR3, as DNA: TGTGCCAGTAGCATCATGGGGACTAGCGGGAGAGGCGAGCAGTACTTC. Translation gives CASSIMGTSGRGEQYF.

A note on this clone: The junction does not match germline at one end; this may be a read error. This chain uses TRBV7-7 with TRBJ2-5; possible D gene TRBD1, 6 bases. The CDR3 is 15 residues long. Germline CDR1 and CDR2: SSHAT and FNYEAQ (reference sequence). CDR3 in amino acids: CASSRAQGPQETQYF. The CDR3 coding sequence is TGTGCTAGCAGCCGAGCACAGGGTCCCCAAGAGACCCAGTACTTC.

This clone was observed a few times. The chain has TRBV9 and TRBJ1-3; 10 bases fit TRBD1. V lost 2 bases and J lost 8; bases outside the gene matches: 4. The CDR3 loop spans 14 amino acids. The germline V gene has CDR1 SGDLS and CDR2 YYNGEE. For the CDR3, the DNA is TGTGCCAGCAGCGTGGGACAGGGGTGGGACACCATATATTTT. This encodes CASSVGQGWDTIYF.

V gene TRBV5-1 combines with J gene TRBJ1-2; possible D gene TRBD1, 6 bases. V lost 4 bases and J 4 bases, leaving 11 bases between the germline ends. The V gene's germline CDR1 is SGHRS and CDR2 YFSETQ. The CDR3 runs to 13 residues. Here the CDR3 reads CASSPGQSYGYTF. The CDR3 nucleotides are TGCGCCAGCAGCCCAGGACAGTCCTATGGCTACACCTTC.

The chain uses TRBV7-8 and TRBJ1-5; a weak D match, TRBD1 (5 bases). This CDR3 has 15 amino acids. Germline CDR1 reads SGHVS; CDR2 reads FQNEAQ. V lost 5 bases to trimming and J lost 1 base, with 12 bases between them. CDR3 protein: CASSDPTASNQPQHF. For the CDR3, the DNA is TGTGCCAGCAGCGACCCGACAGCAAGCAATCAGCCCCAGCATTTT.